This T cell receptor beta chain was recovered during a study of CD8 T cells in Susac syndrome. TEMRA cells were FACS-enriched, unlike CD8+ and CD4+ T cells, which were negatively isolated. An input of about 0.45 to 1 ug of RNA was subjected to reverse transcription using random hexamers. TCRdb re-derived calls from the immunoSEQ multiplex PCR reads in MiXCR, one entry per CDR3 protein. The profile shows around 120,000 distinct CDR3 sequences, roughly 93% of them singletons. Trimming left V 2 bases short and J 1 base short, with 11 bases between. The CDR3 has 15 amino acids. This chain uses TRBV12-3 or TRBV12-4 with TRBJ1-1; the D is unclear. The TCR was taken from a human donor with multiple sclerosis. The material sequenced was CD4+ T cells from PBMCs. The CDR3 here is CASSLIPGRNTEAFF. The CDR3 nucleotides read TGTGCCAGCAGTTTAATTCCGGGTCGGAACACTGAAGCTTTCTTT.